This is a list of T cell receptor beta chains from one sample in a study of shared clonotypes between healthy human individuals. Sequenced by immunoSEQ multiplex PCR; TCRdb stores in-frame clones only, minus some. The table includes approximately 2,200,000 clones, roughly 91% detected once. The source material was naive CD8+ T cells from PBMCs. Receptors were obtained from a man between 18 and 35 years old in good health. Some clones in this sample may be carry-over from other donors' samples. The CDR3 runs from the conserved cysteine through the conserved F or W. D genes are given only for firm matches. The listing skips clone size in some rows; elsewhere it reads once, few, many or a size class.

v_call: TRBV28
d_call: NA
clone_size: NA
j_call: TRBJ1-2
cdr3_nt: TGTGCCAGCAGTTTATGGGGGGCGTCAGGCTACACCTTC
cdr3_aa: CASSLWGASGYTF

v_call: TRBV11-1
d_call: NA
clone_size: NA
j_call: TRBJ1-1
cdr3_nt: TGTGCCAGCAGCTCATTCTTCTCTACTGAAGCTTTCTTT
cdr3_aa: CASSSFFSTEAFF

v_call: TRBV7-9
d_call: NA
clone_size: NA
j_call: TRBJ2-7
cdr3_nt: TGTGCCAGCAGCACGGCGACCTACGAGCAGTACTTC
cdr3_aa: CASSTATYEQYF

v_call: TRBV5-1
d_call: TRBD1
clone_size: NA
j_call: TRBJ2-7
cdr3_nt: TGCGCCAGCAGCTTGGGCCTGGGACAGAGCTCCTACGAGCAGTACTTC
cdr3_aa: CASSLGLGQSSYEQYF

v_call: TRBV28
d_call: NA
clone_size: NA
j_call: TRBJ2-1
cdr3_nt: TGTGCCAGCAGTTACCTTAGCGGAAATGAGCAGTTCTTC
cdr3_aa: CASSYLSGNEQFF

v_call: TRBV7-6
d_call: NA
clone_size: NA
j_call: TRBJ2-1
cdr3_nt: TGTGCCAGCAGCTTACTCGGGGCAAGGGCCTACAATGAGCAGTTCTTC
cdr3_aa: CASSLLGARAYNEQFF

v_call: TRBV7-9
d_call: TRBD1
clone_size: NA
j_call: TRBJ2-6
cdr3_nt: TGTGCCAGCAGGCCCGGGACAGGGCCCCTTGGGACTGGGGCCAACGTCCTGACTTTC
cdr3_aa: CASRPGTGPLGTGANVLTF

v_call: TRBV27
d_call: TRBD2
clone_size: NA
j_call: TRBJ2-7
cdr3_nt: TGTGCCAGCAGCCTCAACCCCGGGGGGGAGCAGTACTTC
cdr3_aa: CASSLNPGGEQYF

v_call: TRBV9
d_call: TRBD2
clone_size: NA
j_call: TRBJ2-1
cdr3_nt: TGTGCCAGCAGCGTTCTAGCGGGAAACGATGAGCAGTTCTTC
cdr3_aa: CASSVLAGNDEQFF

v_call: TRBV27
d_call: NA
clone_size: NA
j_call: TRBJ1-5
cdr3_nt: TGTGCCAGCAGTCCGCTCTCGTGGCGGGGCGGCAATCAGCCCCAGCATTTT
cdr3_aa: CASSPLSWRGGNQPQHF

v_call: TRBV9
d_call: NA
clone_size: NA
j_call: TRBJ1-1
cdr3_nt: TGTGCCAGCAGCGAGGGGGGGAACACTGAAGCTTTCTTT
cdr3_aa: CASSEGGNTEAFF

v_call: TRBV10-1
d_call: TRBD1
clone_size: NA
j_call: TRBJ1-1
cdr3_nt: TGCGCCAGCAGTGAGGGAATAGACAGGGAGGCTGAAGCTTTCTTT
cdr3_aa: CASSEGIDREAEAFF

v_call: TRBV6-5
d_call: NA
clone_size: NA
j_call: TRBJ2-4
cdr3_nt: TGTGCCAGCAGCGGGACCACCAAAAACATTCAGTACTTC
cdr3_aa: CASSGTTKNIQYF

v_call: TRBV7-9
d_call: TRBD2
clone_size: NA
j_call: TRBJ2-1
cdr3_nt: TGTGCCAGCAGCGCCCGGACTAGTCTTCTAGCCTACAATGAGCAGTTCTTC
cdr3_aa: CASSARTSLLAYNEQFF

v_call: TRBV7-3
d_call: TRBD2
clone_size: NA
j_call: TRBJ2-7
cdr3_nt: TGTGCCAGCAGCCCTGGACTAGCGGGAGGGCACGAGCAGTACTTC
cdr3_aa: CASSPGLAGGHEQYF

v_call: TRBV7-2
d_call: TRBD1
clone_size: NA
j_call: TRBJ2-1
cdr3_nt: TGTGCCAGCAGCTTGGACAGGGGAGTAATCTACAATGAGCAGTTCTTC
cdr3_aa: CASSLDRGVIYNEQFF

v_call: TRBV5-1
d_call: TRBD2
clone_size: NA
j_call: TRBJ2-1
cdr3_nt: TGCGCCAGCAGCTTGGACCTAGGACAGCGACAGTTATTCCTAGCGGGCGGTTTTTTTGAGCAGTTCTTC
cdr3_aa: CASSLDLGQRQLFLAGGFFEQFF

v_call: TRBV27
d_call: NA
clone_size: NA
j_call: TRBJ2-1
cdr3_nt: TGTGCCAGCAGCCCCACCGCTCTTTACAATGAGCAGTTCTTC
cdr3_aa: CASSPTALYNEQFF

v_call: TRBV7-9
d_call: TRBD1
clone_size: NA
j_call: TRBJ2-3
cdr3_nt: TGTGCCAGCACCAAACTAACCCCCACAGGGGCCCTTAGCACAGATACGCAGTATTTT
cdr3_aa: CASTKLTPTGALSTDTQYF

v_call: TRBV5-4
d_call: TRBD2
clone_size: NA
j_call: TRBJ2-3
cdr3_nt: TGTGCCAGCAGCTTGGTTTTAGCGGGAGCAGATACGCAGTATTTT
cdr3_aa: CASSLVLAGADTQYF

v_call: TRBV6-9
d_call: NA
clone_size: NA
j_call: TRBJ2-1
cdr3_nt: TGTGCCAGCACTACCGGGCCAGGGAGGAGTGAGCAGTTCTTC
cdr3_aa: CASTTGPGRSEQFF

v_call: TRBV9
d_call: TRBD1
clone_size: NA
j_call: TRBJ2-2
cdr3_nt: TGTGCCAGCAGCGTAGCGCAGGGGGCGCAGGGGGAGCTGTTTTTT
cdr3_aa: CASSVAQGAQGELFF

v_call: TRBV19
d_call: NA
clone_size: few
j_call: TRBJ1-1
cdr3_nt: TGTGCCAGTAGTATTCCCGGGTACACTGAAGCTTTCTTT
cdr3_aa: CASSIPGYTEAFF

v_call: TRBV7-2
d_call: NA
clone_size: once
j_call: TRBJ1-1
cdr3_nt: TGTGCCAGCAGCTTAGTTGGCAGGGAACCTTTCTTT
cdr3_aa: CASSLVGREPFF

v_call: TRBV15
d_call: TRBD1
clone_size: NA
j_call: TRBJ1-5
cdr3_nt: TGTGCCACCAGCAGGGGCCCGGGACAGGGAGATCAGCCCCAGCATTTT
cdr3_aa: CATSRGPGQGDQPQHF

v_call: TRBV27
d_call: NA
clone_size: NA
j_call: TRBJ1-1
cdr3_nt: TGTGCCAGCAGCCGCAGGGACCTGAACACTGAAGCTTTCTTT
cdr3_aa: CASSRRDLNTEAFF

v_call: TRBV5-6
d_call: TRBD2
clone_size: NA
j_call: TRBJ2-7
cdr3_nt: TGTGCCAGCAGCTTGGCCGGCGGGAGAACCAACGAGCAGTACTTC
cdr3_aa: CASSLAGGRTNEQYF

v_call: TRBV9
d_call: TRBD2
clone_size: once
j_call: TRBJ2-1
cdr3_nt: TGTGCCAGCAGCGTTGGACTAGCGCTCGGACTAAATGAGCAGTTCTTC
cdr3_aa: CASSVGLALGLNEQFF

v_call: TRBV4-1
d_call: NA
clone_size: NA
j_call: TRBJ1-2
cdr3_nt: TGCGCCAGCAGACGAAGGGAGGGGCTATATGGCTACACCTTC
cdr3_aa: CASRRREGLYGYTF

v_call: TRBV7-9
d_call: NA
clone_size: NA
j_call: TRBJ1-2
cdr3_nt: TGTGCCAGCAGCTTTGTACCGGTCTATTATGGCTACACCTTC
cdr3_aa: CASSFVPVYYGYTF

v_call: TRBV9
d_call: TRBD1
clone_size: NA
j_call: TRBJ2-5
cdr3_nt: TGTGCCAGCAGCGTAAACAGGGGGCCTGGGGAGACCCAGTACTTC
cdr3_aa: CASSVNRGPGETQYF

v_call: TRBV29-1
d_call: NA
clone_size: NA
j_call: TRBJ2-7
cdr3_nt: TGCAGCGTTGAATTTGAACAGAATTACGAGCAGTACTTC
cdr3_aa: CSVEFEQNYEQYF